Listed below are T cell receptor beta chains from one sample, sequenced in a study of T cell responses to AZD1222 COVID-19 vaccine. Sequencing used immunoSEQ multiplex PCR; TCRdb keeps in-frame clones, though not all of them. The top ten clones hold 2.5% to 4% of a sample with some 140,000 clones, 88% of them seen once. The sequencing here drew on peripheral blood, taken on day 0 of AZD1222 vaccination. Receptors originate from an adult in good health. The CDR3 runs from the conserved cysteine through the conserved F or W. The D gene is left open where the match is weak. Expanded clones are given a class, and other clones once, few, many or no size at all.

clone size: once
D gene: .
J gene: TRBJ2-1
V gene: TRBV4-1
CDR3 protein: CASSQDVGGQFF
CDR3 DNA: TGCGCCAGCAGCCAAGATGTAGGGGGTCAGTTCTTC

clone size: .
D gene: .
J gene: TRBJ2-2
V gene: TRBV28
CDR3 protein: CASSLAAGNTGELFF
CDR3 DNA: TGTGCCAGCAGTTTAGCCGCAGGGAACACCGGGGAGCTGTTTTTT

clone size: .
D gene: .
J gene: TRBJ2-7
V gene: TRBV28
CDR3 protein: CASTSTSPLSNYEQYF
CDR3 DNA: TGTGCCAGCACCTCTACTAGCCCACTATCGAACTACGAGCAGTACTTC

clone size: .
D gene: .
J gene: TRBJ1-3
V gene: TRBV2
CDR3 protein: CASSPPSGNTIYF
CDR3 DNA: TGTGCCAGCAGCCCCCCCAGTGGAAACACCATATATTTT

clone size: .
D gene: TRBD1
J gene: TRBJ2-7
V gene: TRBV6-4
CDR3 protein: CANRTGGQYF
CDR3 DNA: TGTGCCAACCGGACAGGGGGGCAGTACTTC

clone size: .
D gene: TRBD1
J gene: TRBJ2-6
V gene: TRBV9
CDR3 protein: CASSKGQNAGANVLTF
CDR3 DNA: TGTGCCAGCAGCAAGGGACAGAATGCTGGGGCCAACGTCCTGACTTTC

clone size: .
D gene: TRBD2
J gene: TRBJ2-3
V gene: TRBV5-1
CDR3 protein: CASSPAGDTQYF
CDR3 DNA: TGCGCCAGCAGCCCAGCGGGGGATACGCAGTATTTT

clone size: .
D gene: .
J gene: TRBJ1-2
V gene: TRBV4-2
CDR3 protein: CASSALGQGENYGYTF
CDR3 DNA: TGTGCCAGCAGCGCACTTGGACAAGGGGAAAACTATGGCTACACCTTC

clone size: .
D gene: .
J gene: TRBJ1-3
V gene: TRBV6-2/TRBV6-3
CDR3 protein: CASSFTGNTIYF
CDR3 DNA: TGTGCCAGCAGTTTTACGGGAAACACCATATATTTT

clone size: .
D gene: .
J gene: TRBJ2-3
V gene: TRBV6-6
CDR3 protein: CASSPPKITDTQYF
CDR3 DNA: TGTGCCAGCAGCCCGCCCAAGATCACAGATACGCAGTATTTT

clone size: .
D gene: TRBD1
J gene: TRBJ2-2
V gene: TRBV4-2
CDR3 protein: CASFDREYTGELFF
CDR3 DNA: TGTGCCAGCTTTGACAGGGAGTACACCGGGGAGCTGTTTTTT

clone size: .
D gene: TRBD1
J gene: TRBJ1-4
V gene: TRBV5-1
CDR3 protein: CASSSRGPNEKLFF
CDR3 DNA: TGCGCCAGCAGCAGCAGGGGGCCTAATGAAAAACTGTTTTTT

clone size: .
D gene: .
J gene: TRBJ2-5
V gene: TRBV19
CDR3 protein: CASRAGWWETQYF
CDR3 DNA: TGTGCCAGTAGAGCAGGGTGGTGGGAGACCCAGTACTTC

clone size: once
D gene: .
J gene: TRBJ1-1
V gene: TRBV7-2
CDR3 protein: CASSAQGGSTEAFF
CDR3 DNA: TGTGCCAGCAGCGCCCAGGGAGGTAGCACTGAAGCTTTCTTT

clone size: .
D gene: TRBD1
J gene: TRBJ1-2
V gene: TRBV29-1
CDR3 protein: CSVDVQGLDGYTF
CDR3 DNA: TGCAGCGTTGATGTACAGGGGTTGGATGGCTACACCTTC

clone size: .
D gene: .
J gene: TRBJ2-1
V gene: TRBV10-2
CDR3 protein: CASSGTHEQFF
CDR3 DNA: TGCGCCAGCAGTGGGACCCATGAGCAGTTCTTC

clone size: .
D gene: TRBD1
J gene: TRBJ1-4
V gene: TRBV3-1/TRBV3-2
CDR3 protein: CASSPITGQGRQKLFF
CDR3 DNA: TGTGCCAGCAGCCCTATAACCGGACAGGGTCGGCAAAAACTGTTTTTT

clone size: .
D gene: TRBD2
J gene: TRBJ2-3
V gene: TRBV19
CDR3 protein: CASSGGATDTQYF
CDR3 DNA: TGTGCCAGTAGCGGGGGGGCAACAGATACGCAGTATTTT

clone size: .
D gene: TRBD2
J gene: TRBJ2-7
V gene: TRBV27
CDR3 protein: CASSLEPPLAGGGEQYF
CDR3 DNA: TGTGCCAGCAGTTTAGAACCACCCCTAGCGGGGGGCGGTGAGCAGTACTTC

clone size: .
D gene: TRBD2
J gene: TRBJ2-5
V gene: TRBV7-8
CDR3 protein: CASSSKTSGGVETQYF
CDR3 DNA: TGTGCCAGCAGCTCCAAGACTAGCGGGGGGGTTGAGACCCAGTACTTC

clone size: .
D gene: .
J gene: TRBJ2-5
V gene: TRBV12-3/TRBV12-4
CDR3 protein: CASSLYSQETQYF
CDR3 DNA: TGTGCCAGCAGTTTATATAGCCAAGAGACCCAGTACTTC

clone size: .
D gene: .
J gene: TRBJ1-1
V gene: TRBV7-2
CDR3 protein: CASSSLQGRVGAFF
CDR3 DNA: TGTGCCAGCAGCTCTCTCCAGGGGAGGGTTGGAGCTTTCTTT

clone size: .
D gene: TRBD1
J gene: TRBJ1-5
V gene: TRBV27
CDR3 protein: CASTLRQGGQPQHF
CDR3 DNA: TGTGCCAGCACCTTACGACAGGGAGGACAGCCCCAGCATTTT

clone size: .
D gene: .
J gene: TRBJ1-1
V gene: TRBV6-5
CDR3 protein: CASIRAEMNTEAFF
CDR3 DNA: TGTGCCAGCATACGAGCGGAAATGAACACTGAAGCTTTCTTT

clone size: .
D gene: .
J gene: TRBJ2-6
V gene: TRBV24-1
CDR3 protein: CATSGGPYSGANVLTF
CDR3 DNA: TGTGCCACCAGCGGCGGGCCCTACTCTGGGGCCAACGTCCTGACTTTC

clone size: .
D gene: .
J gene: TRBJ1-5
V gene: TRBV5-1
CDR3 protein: CASSSEGSGQPQHF
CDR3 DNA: TGCGCCAGCAGCTCCGAAGGGTCGGGTCAGCCCCAGCATTTT

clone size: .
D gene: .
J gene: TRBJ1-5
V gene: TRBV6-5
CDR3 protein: CASTPSGGSNQPQHF
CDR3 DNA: TGTGCCAGCACCCCCAGCGGCGGAAGCAATCAGCCCCAGCATTTT

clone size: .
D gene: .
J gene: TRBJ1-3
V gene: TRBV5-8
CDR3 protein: CASSFEGRFPGNTIYF
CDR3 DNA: TGTGCCAGCAGCTTTGAGGGGCGCTTCCCTGGAAACACCATATATTTT

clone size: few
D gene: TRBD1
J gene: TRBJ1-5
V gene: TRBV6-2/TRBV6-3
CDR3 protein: CASSRDRGNDNQPQHF
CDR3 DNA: TGTGCCAGCAGTCGGGACAGGGGGAATGACAATCAGCCCCAGCATTTT

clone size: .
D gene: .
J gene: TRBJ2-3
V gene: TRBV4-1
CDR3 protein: CASSPQFSSTDTQYF
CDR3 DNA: TGCGCCAGCAGCCCCCAATTCAGCAGCACAGATACGCAGTATTTT

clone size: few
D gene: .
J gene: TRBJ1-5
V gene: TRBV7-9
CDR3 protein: CASSPQGGGQPQHF
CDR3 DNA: TGTGCCAGCAGCCCTCAGGGAGGTGGCCAGCCCCAGCATTTT

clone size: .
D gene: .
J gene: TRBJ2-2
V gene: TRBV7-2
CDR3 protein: CASSFGLATGELFF
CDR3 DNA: TGTGCCAGCAGCTTTGGTCTAGCTACCGGGGAGCTGTTTTTT